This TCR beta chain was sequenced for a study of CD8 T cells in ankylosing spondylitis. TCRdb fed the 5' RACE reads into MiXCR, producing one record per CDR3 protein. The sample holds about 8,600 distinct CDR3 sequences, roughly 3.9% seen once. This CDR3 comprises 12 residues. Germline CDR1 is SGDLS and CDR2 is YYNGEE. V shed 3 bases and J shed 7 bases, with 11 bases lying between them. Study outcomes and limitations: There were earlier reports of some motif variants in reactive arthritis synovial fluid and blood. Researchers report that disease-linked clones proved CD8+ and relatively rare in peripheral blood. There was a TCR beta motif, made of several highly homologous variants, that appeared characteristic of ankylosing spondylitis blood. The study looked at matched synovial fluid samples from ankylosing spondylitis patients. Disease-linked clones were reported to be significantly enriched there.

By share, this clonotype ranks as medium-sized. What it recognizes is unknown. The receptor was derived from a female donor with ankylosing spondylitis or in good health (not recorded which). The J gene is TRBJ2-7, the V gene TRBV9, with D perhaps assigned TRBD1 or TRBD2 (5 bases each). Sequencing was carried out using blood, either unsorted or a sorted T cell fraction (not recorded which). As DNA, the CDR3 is TGTGCCAGCAGCGCGGGGCCGGGAGAGCAGTACTTC. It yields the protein CASSAGPGEQYF.